What follows are 10 T cell receptor beta chains derived from one specimen sequenced in a study of blood T cell repertoires in COVID-19. Profiled with immunoSEQ multiplex PCR; TCRdb holds only in-frame clones, not every one. The sample includes 130,000 to 150,000 clones, around 81% seen only once; the top ten take roughly 8%. The sequencing sample was made of peripheral blood. All receptors derive from a human donor with acute or convalescent COVID-19. The donor label of this sample is uncertain.

The chain couples TRBV3-1 (or the pseudogene TRBV3-2) to TRBJ2-3; 9 bases fit TRBD2. This CDR3 is built from 18 residues. V lost 0 bases and J lost 5; bases outside the gene matches: 12. Per the germline V gene, CDR1 is LGHDT and CDR2 is YNNKEL (reference sequence). The CDR3 protein is CASSQDESIAGALDTQYF. CDR3 in DNA: TGTGCCAGCAGCCAAGATGAGTCGATAGCGGGGGCACTAGATACGCAGTATTTT.

The chain uses TRBV19 and TRBJ1-3; D call uncertain. V was cut by 3 bases and J by 7 bases, with 4 bases left in between. The V gene's germline CDR1 is LNHDA and CDR2 SQIVND (reference sequence). The CDR3 length is 11 residues. CDR3 DNA sequence: TGTGCCAGTAGTATCGGGAACACCATATATTTT. It encodes CASSIGNTIYF.

The V call is TRBV23-1, the J call TRBJ2-7; 7 nucleotides agree with TRBD1. TRBV23-1 is assigned to the ORF class and has an uncertain function. J was trimmed by 9 bases and V by 8 bases; bases with no gene match: 4. CDR3 length: 10 amino acids. Written as DNA, the CDR3 is TGCGCCAGCTGGAACAGGGGGCAGTACGTC. Translated, it gives CASWNRGQYV.

The J gene is TRBJ1-6, the V gene TRBV6-5; 7 bases agree with TRBD1. Germline lookup yields CDR1 MNHEY and CDR2 SVGAGI. There are 14 residues in the CDR3. Trimming took 5 bases from V and 10 from J; bases not matched to a gene: 8. The CDR3 nucleotides are TGTGCCAGCAGTCCCGGACAGGACGGGTCACCCCTCCACTTT. This gives the protein CASSPGQDGSPLHF.

The gene calls are TRBV6-1 and TRBJ1-2; D gene uncertain. The V end lost 0 bases, the J end lost 4 bases, and 9 bases lay between the germline ends. The CDR3 length is 14 residues. CDR1 is MNHNS, CDR2 SASEGT, per germline. CDR3 sequence reads: CASSEAASSYGYTF. The CDR3 DNA reads TGTGCCAGCAGTGAAGCGGCATCTTCCTATGGCTACACCTTC.

V is TRBV7-9 and J is TRBJ1-1; D possibly corresponds to TRBD1 (5 bases). Trimming left V 2 bases short and J 3 bases short, with 7 bases between. CDR1 SEHNR and CDR2 FQNEAQ come from the germline V gene (reference sequence). The CDR3 is 13 residues long. The CDR3 bases are TGTGCCAGCAGCTTAACACAGGACACTGAAGCTTTCTTT. This translates into CASSLTQDTEAFF.

The V gene is TRBV27, the J gene TRBJ2-2; 7 bases line up with TRBD2. The CDR3 runs 14 residues. Germline CDR1 and CDR2: MNHEY and SMNVEV (reference sequence). Trimming took 5 bases from V and 1 from J; bases not matched to a gene: 1. In DNA, the CDR3 is TGTGCCAGCAGTCCGGGGGGGAACACCGGGGAGCTGTTTTTT. Translated: CASSPGGNTGELFF.

The chain links TRBV6-1 to TRBJ1-6; TRBD1 matches at 8 bases. The CDR3 sequence is 14 residues long. Germline trimming cut 2 bases from V and 7 bases from J; bases unmatched to any gene: 1. Germline V gene sequence: CDR1 MNHNS, CDR2 SASEGT. In nucleotides, the CDR3 is TGTGCCAGCAGTGAAAGACAGGGGAATTCACCCCTCCACTTT. Its translation is CASSERQGNSPLHF.

V usage is TRBV29-1 and J usage is TRBJ1-2; 10 bases align to TRBD1. V gave up 6 bases and J gave up 4 bases; unmatched junction bases: 5. The CDR3 consists of 13 residues. Per the germline V gene, CDR1 is SQVTM and CDR2 is ANQGSEA. The DNA for the CDR3 is TGCAGCGTCGCTGGACAGGGGGGCTATGGCTACACCTTC. It codes for CSVAGQGGYGYTF.

The rearrangement uses TRBV2 and TRBJ1-6, with D unclear. Germline CDR1 and CDR2: SNHLY and FYNNEI. Between the trimmed V and J ends, which lost 6 bases and 0 bases, there was a span of 9 bases. The CDR3 sequence is 15 residues long. CDR3 amino acids: CASRDIDSYNSPLHF. The CDR3 coding sequence is TGTGCCAGCAGAGATATAGACTCCTATAATTCACCCCTCCACTTT.